Listed here are 3 T cell receptor beta chains from one sample, sequenced in a study of blood T cell repertoires in COVID-19. The data were produced by immunoSEQ multiplex PCR, yet TCRdb's version contains in-frame clones alone and is incomplete. The data hold around 300,000 clones, with around four fifths observed a single time. Material for sequencing was peripheral blood. These receptors were collected from a woman in her fifties or sixties with active or convalescent COVID-19.

This rearrangement joins TRBV19 to TRBJ2-1, with 8 positions matching TRBD2. Unmatched junction bases numbered 7, after V lost 3 bases and J lost 9 bases. This CDR3 region has 14 residues. The germline V gene encodes CDR1 LNHDA and CDR2 SQIVND (reference sequence). The CDR3 sequence is CASSIPAGVGEQFF. CDR3 in DNA: TGTGCCAGTAGTATCCCAGCGGGAGTTGGTGAGCAGTTCTTC.

This clone was observed once. The chain uses TRBV6-5 and TRBJ2-1, with a weak D call TRBD2 (5 bases). Germline values: CDR1 MNHEY, CDR2 SVGAGI. V was trimmed by 0 bases and J by 6 bases, leaving 12 bases between them. CDR3 length: 15 amino acids. The CDR3 spells CASSYSGGSANEQFF. The CDR3 bases are TGTGCCAGCAGTTACTCGGGCGGGTCCGCCAATGAGCAGTTCTTC.

This clone was seen once. CDR3 coding DNA: TGTGCCAGCAGTGGACTTTCCCGGATGACTGAGCAGTTCTTC. Translating gives CASSGLSRMTEQFF. The chain combines TRBV6-2 or TRBV6-3 with TRBJ2-1, with a possible D match to TRBD2 (5 bases). Per germline, CDR1 MNHEY and CDR2 SVGEGT. The CDR3 totals 14 residues. The germline V and J ends were trimmed by 5 bases and 9 bases, with 17 bases remaining between them.